This entry lists 32 T cell receptor beta chains sequenced from one sample in a study of cytomegalovirus exposure and HLA in healthy donors. PCR amplification relied on 60 Vbeta primers (plus 13 Jbeta primers). The assay was immunoSEQ multiplex PCR, and TCRdb's table has in-frame clones only and misses some. The profile shows around 100,000 clones, about 81% of them singletons. The sequenced material came from PBMCs. These receptors were taken from a woman aged 40-49 years in good health and CMV-seropositive.

The table lists this clone with a count of one. DNA of the CDR3: TGCGCCAGCAGCTTGGCGGGGGAGAGGAGCACTGAAGCTTTCTTT. Its translation is CASSLAGERSTEAFF. The genes are TRBV5-1 and TRBJ1-1; TRBD1 might be the D (5 bases). There are 15 residues in the CDR3. CDR1 is SGHRS and CDR2 is YFSETQ in the germline V gene. V was pared by 0 bases and J by 4 bases, with 13 bases between.

V gene TRBV19 combines with J gene TRBJ2-7; 8 positions agree with TRBD1. The CDR3 is made up of 15 amino acids. Germline CDR1 LNHDA, CDR2 SQIVND (reference sequence). V lost 6 bases to trimming and J lost 1 base; unmatched junction nucleotides: 8. CDR3 DNA: TGTGCCAGTAGGGTCGGACAGGGAGAATCCTACGAGCAGTACTTC. It specifies CASRVGQGESYEQYF.

J is TRBJ2-7 and V is TRBV7-9; D not resolved. This CDR3 comprises 13 residues. Germline V gene data show CDR1 as SEHNR and CDR2 as FQNEAQ (reference sequence). V lost 4 bases to trimming and J lost 0 bases, with 7 bases between them. As DNA, the CDR3 is TGTGCCAGCAGCTCCAGTATCTCCTACGAGCAGTACTTC. It is translated as CASSSSISYEQYF.

This clone was observed once. V gene TRBV27 combines with J gene TRBJ2-7; 14 nucleotides match TRBD2. Germline CDR1 MNHEY, CDR2 SMNVEV (reference sequence). Unmatched junction bases numbered 7, after V lost 5 bases and J lost 7 bases. The CDR3 covers 15 residues. CDR3: CASSPGLAGVREQYF. CDR3 nucleotide sequence: TGTGCCAGCAGTCCGGGACTAGCGGGAGTACGGGAGCAGTACTTC.

The chain has TRBV9 and TRBJ1-1, with D perhaps matching TRBD1 (5 bases). Trimming stripped 0 bases from V and 3 bases from J, with 12 bases between. The CDR3 is made up of 15 amino acids. Germline values: CDR1 SGDLS, CDR2 YYNGEE. Here the CDR3 DNA reads TGTGCCAGCAGCGTAGGGCCCAGGGCGGACACTGAAGCTTTCTTT. Translation: CASSVGPRADTEAFF.

This clone appeared a few times. This rearrangement joins TRBV27 to TRBJ1-1; D is perhaps TRBD1 (6 bases). Germline CDR1 reads MNHEY; CDR2 reads SMNVEV (reference sequence). Deletions cut 6 bases from V and 4 bases from J, with 18 bases between. The CDR3 is 15 residues long. The CDR3 DNA is TGTGCCAGCAGGACCAGGACAGAGTCAACCACTGAAGCTTTCTTT. Translated: CASRTRTESTTEAFF.

The chain is built from TRBV7-9 and TRBJ1-4, with D possibly matching TRBD1 (5 bases). CDR1 SEHNR and CDR2 FQNEAQ come from the germline V gene (reference sequence). Trimming removed 5 bases from V and 8 bases from J, with 18 bases in between. The CDR3 consists of 15 residues. The CDR3 here is CASSPPGRGGEKLFF. CDR3 sequence (DNA): TGTGCCAGCAGCCCGCCGGGACGGGGAGGAGAAAAACTGTTTTTT.

This clone was observed a few times. The chain carries TRBV4-2 and TRBJ2-3; 7 nucleotides match TRBD2. The CDR3 is 19 amino acids. Looked up from germline, CDR1 is LGHNA and CDR2 is YNFKEQ. Trimming at V came to 4 bases and at J to 0 bases, leaving 16 bases not matched to a gene. The CDR3 here is CASSPLRWRESDSTDTQYF. As DNA, the CDR3 is TGTGCCAGCAGCCCCCTGAGGTGGCGGGAGAGCGATAGCACAGATACGCAGTATTTT.

The chain links TRBV5-1 to TRBJ2-3; TRBD1 matches 9 bases. Trimming removed 0 bases from V and 0 bases from J; junction bases left unmatched: 14. The germline CDR1 and CDR2 sequences are SGHRS and YFSETQ. The CDR3 is 20 amino acids. The CDR3 reads CASSLVPRTGEGASTDTQYF. DNA for the CDR3: TGCGCCAGCAGCTTGGTCCCTAGGACAGGGGAGGGGGCTAGCACAGATACGCAGTATTTT.

This clone was counted only a few times. V gene TRBV9 combines with J gene TRBJ1-4; TRBD1 matches 9 bases. The CDR3 runs 16 residues. J gave up 3 bases and V 0 bases, and 3 bases lay outside the gene matches. Germline CDR1 reads SGDLS; CDR2 reads YYNGEE. CDR3 nucleotides: TGTGCCAGCAGCGTAGGGACAGGGGCAGCTAATGAAAAACTGTTTTTT. Amino acids: CASSVGTGAANEKLFF.

V is TRBV7-6 and J is TRBJ2-5; 7 positions agree with TRBD1. Germline V gene data show CDR1 as SGHVS and CDR2 as FNYEAQ. V trimming: 1 base; J trimming: 1 base; junction bases outside the gene matches: 3. CDR3 size: 15 residues. Here the CDR3 DNA reads TGTGCCAGCAGCTTAGTAGGGGGCCTCCAAGAGACCCAGTACTTC. Translation: CASSLVGGLQETQYF. The full variable domain, with the rest looked up from reference TRBV7-6 and TRBJ2-5, is GAGVSQSPRYKVTKRGQDVALRCDPISGHVSLYWYRQALGQGPEFLTYFNYEAQQDKSGLPNDRFSAERPEGSISTLTIQRTEQRDSAMYRCASSLVGGLQETQYFGPGTRLLVL.

V gene TRBV19 combines with J gene TRBJ2-1, with D perhaps TRBD1 (5 bases). CDR1 is LNHDA and CDR2 is SQIVND in the germline V gene (reference sequence). V lost 5 bases, J lost 2 bases, and 13 bases lay in between. CDR3 length: 15 amino acids. The CDR3 region has the DNA TGTGCCAGTAGTCGGCCGGCGGACACCTACAATGAGCAGTTCTTC. Translated, it gives CASSRPADTYNEQFF. Full variable domain (rest looked up from reference TRBV19 and TRBJ2-1): DGGITQSPKYLFRKEGQNVTLSCEQNLNHDAMYWYRQDPGQGLRLIYYSQIVNDFQKGDIAEGYSVSREKKESFPLTVTSAQKNPTAFYLCASSRPADTYNEQFFGPGTRLTVL.

In this sample, this clone turned up a few times. The CDR3 loop is CASSLPGQGPIIDGYTF. Written as DNA, the CDR3 is TGTGCCAGCAGCTTGCCCGGACAGGGTCCTATTATCGATGGCTACACCTTC. The gene calls are TRBV5-6 and TRBJ1-2, with TRBD1 identical over 8 bases. The junction had 14 bases not matched to a gene; V was cut back by 1 base and J by 6 bases. Germline V gene sequence: CDR1 SGHDT, CDR2 YYEEEE. This CDR3 is 17 amino acids long.

The gene calls are TRBV2 and TRBJ2-3, with TRBD2 matching 14 bases. V shed 1 base and J 3 bases; nucleotides not matched to a gene: 6. From germline, CDR1 is SNHLY and CDR2 FYNNEI. The CDR3 runs 18 residues. CDR3: CASSEGLAGGWSTDTQYF. The CDR3 DNA reads TGTGCCAGCAGTGAAGGACTAGCGGGAGGGTGGTCAACAGATACGCAGTATTTT.

The V and J genes are TRBV6-5 and TRBJ1-1; 7 positions agree with TRBD1. From germline, CDR1 is MNHEY and CDR2 SVGAGI. The CDR3 covers 14 residues. The V segment lost 6 bases and the J segment 5 bases; nucleotides outside the gene matches: 9. CDR3: CASRRETGVTEAFF. CDR3 bases: TGTGCCAGCAGAAGGGAAACAGGGGTTACTGAAGCTTTCTTT.

This chain joins TRBV4-1 and TRBJ2-2; 7 positions match TRBD1. Germline V gene data show CDR1 as MGHRA and CDR2 as YSYEKL. The CDR3 is made up of 15 amino acids. The V gene end was trimmed by 4 bases and the J gene end by 3 bases; junction bases not matched to a gene: 5. The CDR3 bases are TGCGCCAGCAGCCCCGGGGACAGAGACACCGGGGAGCTGTTTTTT. Translation: CASSPGDRDTGELFF.

This clone was observed a single time. The genes are TRBV5-1 and TRBJ2-1, with D unresolved. V gave up 4 bases and J gave up 7 bases, with 15 bases separating them. The CDR3 sequence is 14 residues long. Germline V CDR1 and CDR2: SGHRS, YFSETQ. CDR3 DNA: TGCGCCAGCAGCCTGGGTTCGAGCTTGAATGAGCAGTTCTTC. Residues: CASSLGSSLNEQFF. The variable domain in full, completed from reference TRBV5-1 and TRBJ2-1, reads KAGVTQTPRYLIKTRGQQVTLSCSPISGHRSVSWYQQTPGQGLQFLFEYFSETQRNKGNFPGRFSGRQFSNSRSEMNVSTLELGDSALYLCASSLGSSLNEQFFGPGTRLTVL.

The chain recombines TRBV9 with TRBJ2-7, with a tentative D call TRBD2 (6 bases). V gave up 4 bases and J gave up 7 bases, with 18 bases separating them. Germline V gives CDR1 SGDLS, CDR2 YYNGEE. This CDR3 is built from 14 residues. CDR3 nucleotide sequence: TGTGCCAGCAGCCCTAACGGGGGAGCGCGGGAGCAGTACTTC. Translated, it gives CASSPNGGAREQYF.

In its sample, this clone was seen once. J is TRBJ2-7 and V is TRBV10-1; TRBD1 matches 12 bases. The CDR3 is 14 amino acids. V was pared by 5 bases and J by 5 bases, with 4 bases of the junction left unmatched. Looked up from germline, CDR1 is WNHNN and CDR2 is SYGVQD (reference sequence). In nucleotides, the CDR3 is TGCGCCAGCAGTACGGGACAGGGGGCGGACGAGCAGTACTTC. This sequence encodes CASSTGQGADEQYF.

The rearrangement links TRBV29-1 to TRBJ2-1; 14 nucleotides match TRBD2. The CDR3 length is 14 residues. Trimming took 4 bases from V and 6 from J; bases not matched to a gene: 2. Germline assignment: CDR1 SQVTM and CDR2 ANQGSEA. CDR3 DNA sequence: TGCAGCGTTGGGGGACTAGCGGGAGTCAATGAGCAGTTCTTC. This translates into CSVGGLAGVNEQFF.

V usage is TRBV4-1 and J usage is TRBJ2-1; 12 bases line up with TRBD2. Germline CDR1 reads MGHRA; CDR2 reads YSYEKL. V was clipped by 1 base and J by 15 bases; unmatched bases: 10. CDR3 length: 15 residues. CDR3 in amino acids: CASSQAGLAGRDWFF. The CDR3 DNA reads as TGCGCCAGCAGCCAAGCTGGACTAGCGGGGAGGGATTGGTTCTTC.

The J gene is TRBJ2-5, the V gene TRBV7-6, with D possibly TRBD2 on 5 matching bases. The CDR3 extends over 13 amino acids. V was trimmed by 5 bases and J by 5 bases, leaving 12 bases between them. Germline CDR1 reads SGHVS; CDR2 reads FNYEAQ. The CDR3 region has the DNA TGTGCCAGCAGCCCCAGGAGGAGCGAGACCCAGTACTTC. This encodes CASSPRRSETQYF.

This chain links TRBV2 with TRBJ2-1; TRBD2 is a possible D gene (6 bases). V gave up 7 bases and J gave up 0 bases, with 16 bases separating them. There are 16 residues in the CDR3. Per the germline V gene, CDR1 is SNHLY and CDR2 is FYNNEI. CDR3 bases: TGTGCCAGCATGGGAGCGGGCCTGAGCTCCTACAATGAGCAGTTCTTC. It specifies CASMGAGLSSYNEQFF.

The DNA for the CDR3 is TGTGCCAGCAGCCCTACTCTAGCGGGAGCTGGAGATACGCAGTATTTT. Protein: CASSPTLAGAGDTQYF. V usage is TRBV7-9 and J usage is TRBJ2-3; 10 bases are shared with TRBD2. The germline CDR1 and CDR2 sequences are SEHNR and FQNEAQ (reference sequence). The CDR3 extends over 16 amino acids. J gave up 5 bases and V 5 bases, and 10 bases lay outside the gene matches.

This clone was seen a handful of times. The CDR3 sequence: CASSPGGNGNQPQHF. DNA of the CDR3: TGTGCCAGCAGTCCCGGGGGTAATGGCAATCAGCCCCAGCATTTT. The V and J genes are TRBV6-5 and TRBJ1-5; weak D call: TRBD1 (5 bases). Germline lookup yields CDR1 MNHEY and CDR2 SVGAGI. This CDR3 is built from 15 residues. Trimming removed 5 bases from V and 2 bases from J, with 13 bases in between.

The rearrangement uses TRBV9 and TRBJ2-7, with D possibly being TRBD2 (5 bases). Germline V CDR1 and CDR2: SGDLS, YYNGEE. This CDR3 is 14 amino acids long. V lost 3 bases, J lost 0 bases, and 10 bases lay in between. The CDR3 nucleotides are TGTGCCAGCAGCGAGGCGACTACCTCCTACGAGCAGTACTTC. Its translation is CASSEATTSYEQYF.

The V gene is TRBV29-1, the J gene TRBJ1-4; maybe TRBD1 (6 bases). This CDR3 has 16 residues. Germline V gives CDR1 SQVTM, CDR2 ANQGSEA. Between the trimmed V and J ends, which lost 5 bases and 4 bases, there was a span of 20 bases. DNA for the CDR3: TGCAGCGTTAGTGGCAGGGGAGAACAAAGTAATGAAAAACTGTTTTTT. Its protein product is CSVSGRGEQSNEKLFF.

J is TRBJ2-3 and V is TRBV19, with D tentatively TRBD2 (5 bases). Deletions cut 5 bases from V and 2 bases from J, with 14 bases between. There are 15 residues in the CDR3. The germline CDR1 and CDR2 sequences are LNHDA and SQIVND (reference sequence). The CDR3 spells CASSSGLAFTDTQYF. The CDR3 DNA reads as TGTGCCAGTAGTTCTGGCCTAGCCTTCACAGATACGCAGTATTTT.

The chain has TRBV18 and TRBJ2-3; weak D call: TRBD1 (6 bases). Between the trimmed V and J ends, which lost 6 bases and 0 bases, there was a span of 13 bases. Germline CDR1 and CDR2: KGHSH and LQKENI. The CDR3 length is 15 residues. CDR3 protein: CASSPGQSSTDTQYF. CDR3 DNA sequence: TGTGCCAGCTCTCCCGGACAGTCAAGCACAGATACGCAGTATTTT.

Remarks on this clone: The same CDR3 is also encoded by other DNA sequences in this sample. This chain links TRBV27 with TRBJ2-1; 11 bases are shared with TRBD2. Germline CDR1 and CDR2: MNHEY and SMNVEV (reference sequence). The CDR3 has 22 amino acids. Trimming took 6 bases from V and 0 from J; bases not matched to a gene: 22. The CDR3 sequence is CASRQTGRARLAGQPSYNEQFF. CDR3 coding DNA: TGTGCCAGCAGACAGACGGGCCGGGCTAGACTAGCGGGACAACCCTCCTACAATGAGCAGTTCTTC.

The genes are TRBV28 and TRBJ2-2; D might be TRBD2 (5 bases). V was clipped by 7 bases and J by 4 bases, with 13 bases between them. Germline loops: CDR1 MDHEN, CDR2 SYDVKM. The CDR3 runs 14 residues. The CDR3 sequence: CASNFPTSTGELFF. The CDR3 region has the DNA TGTGCCAGCAACTTCCCCACTAGCACCGGGGAGCTGTTTTTT.

The chain couples TRBV28 to TRBJ1-3; D is ambiguous. The germline V gene encodes CDR1 MDHEN and CDR2 SYDVKM. Trimming cost V 3 bases and J 5 bases, with 11 bases left between them. The CDR3 length is 14 residues. CDR3 bases: TGTGCCAGCAGTTTTCCGCAGGTTAGAAACACCATATATTTT. Encoded protein: CASSFPQVRNTIYF.